The TCR beta chain described here comes from a study of Tregs in tolerant kidney transplant recipients. Study results and limitations: Some patients' samples used different primers over time, so nucleotide sequences weren't comparable. Biological reproducibility was not directly addressed in this study. Expanding Tregs on activated donor B cells appeared to best identify donor-specific TCRbeta clones.

About this clone: What it binds is not known. The CDR3 goes on 3 residues after the read ends, and that part is filled in from the germline J gene.

Germline V lookup: CDR1 SEHNR, CDR2 FQNEAQ (reference sequence). This CDR3 is 13 amino acids long. V was clipped by 2 bases and J by 7 bases, with 9 bases between them. The nonmyeloablative bone marrow transplants came from related graft donors, with transient mixed chimerism. Thawed PBMCs were FACS-sorted into unstimulated CD4+CD25+CD127- regulatory T cells, CD4+CD25- non-regulatory cells, CD4 and CD8 cells. TCRdb's copy holds only in-frame clones and misses some; the assay was immunoSEQ multiplex PCR. The sample has more than 10,000 clones, and its top ten clones hold roughly 26%. The sequence was collected from a human patient who received a combined kidney and bone marrow transplant. Some T cells may be graft donor cells. The sequenced sample was CD8+ T cells from blood (PBMCs), obtained 24 months after the transplant. The chain carries TRBV7-9 and TRBJ2-1; D may be TRBD1 (5 bases). This CDR3 reads CASSLSGRNEQFF. The sequenced part of the CDR3 DNA is TGTGCCAGCAGCTTATCAGGGCGGAATGAG.